The following is a T cell receptor beta chain sequence with its context. The data were obtained in a study of cytomegalovirus exposure and HLA in healthy donors. CDR1 is SNHLY and CDR2 is FYNNEI in the germline V gene. V lost 6 bases and J lost 3; bases outside the gene matches: 13. The CDR3 length is 18 residues. PCR amplification relied on 60 Vbeta primers (plus 13 Jbeta primers). The table came from immunoSEQ multiplex PCR; TCRdb's copy has only in-frame clones and leaves some out. Counted here are 130,000 or so clones, 70% to 90% occurring once; the ten biggest clones make up around 0.54%. The chain uses TRBV2 and TRBJ2-4; 11 bases agree with TRBD2. This clonotype was sampled from a woman aged 40 to 49 in good health and CMV-seronegative. The source material was PBMCs. The CDR3 nucleotides read TGTGCCAGCAGCAGACTAGCGGGAAGGTTGGTTGACAAAAACATTCAGTACTTC. The encoded protein is CASSRLAGRLVDKNIQYF.